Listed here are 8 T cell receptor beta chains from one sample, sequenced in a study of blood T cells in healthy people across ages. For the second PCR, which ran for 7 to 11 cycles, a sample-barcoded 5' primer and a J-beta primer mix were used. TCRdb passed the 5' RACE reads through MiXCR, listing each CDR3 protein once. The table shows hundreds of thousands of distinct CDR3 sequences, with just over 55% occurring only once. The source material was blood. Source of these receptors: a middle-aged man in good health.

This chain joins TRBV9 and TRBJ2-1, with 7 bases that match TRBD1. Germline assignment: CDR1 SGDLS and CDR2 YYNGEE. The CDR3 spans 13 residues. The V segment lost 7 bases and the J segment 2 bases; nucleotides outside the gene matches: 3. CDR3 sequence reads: CASRQGPYNEQFF. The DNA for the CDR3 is TGTGCCAGCCGACAGGGCCCCTACAATGAGCAGTTCTTC.

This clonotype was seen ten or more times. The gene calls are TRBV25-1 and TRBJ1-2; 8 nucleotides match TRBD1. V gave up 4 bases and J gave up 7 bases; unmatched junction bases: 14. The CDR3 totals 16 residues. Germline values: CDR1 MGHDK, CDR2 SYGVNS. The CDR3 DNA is TGTGCCAGCAGTGCCCCCGTTATCCAGGGGGCTTCTGGCTACACCTTC. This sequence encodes CASSAPVIQGASGYTF.

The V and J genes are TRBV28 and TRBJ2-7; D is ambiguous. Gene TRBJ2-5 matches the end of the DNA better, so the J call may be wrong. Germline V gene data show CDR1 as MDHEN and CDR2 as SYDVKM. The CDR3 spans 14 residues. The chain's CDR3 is CASSQPKLQETQYF. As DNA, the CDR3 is TGTGCCAGCAGTCAACCTAAACTCCAAGAGACCCAGTACTTC.

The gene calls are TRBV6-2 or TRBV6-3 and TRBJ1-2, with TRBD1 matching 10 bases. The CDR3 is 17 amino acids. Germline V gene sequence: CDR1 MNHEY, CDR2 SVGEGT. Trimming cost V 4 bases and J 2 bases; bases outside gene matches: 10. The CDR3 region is CASSFALPGQGNYGYTF. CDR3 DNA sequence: TGTGCCAGCAGTTTTGCACTACCGGGACAGGGGAACTATGGCTACACCTTC.

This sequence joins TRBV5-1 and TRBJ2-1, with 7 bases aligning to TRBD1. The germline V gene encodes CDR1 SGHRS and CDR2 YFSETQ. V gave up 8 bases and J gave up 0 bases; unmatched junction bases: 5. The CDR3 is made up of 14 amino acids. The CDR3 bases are TGCGCCAGTTCCGGGACAGTCTCCTACAATGAGCAGTTCTTC. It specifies CASSGTVSYNEQFF.

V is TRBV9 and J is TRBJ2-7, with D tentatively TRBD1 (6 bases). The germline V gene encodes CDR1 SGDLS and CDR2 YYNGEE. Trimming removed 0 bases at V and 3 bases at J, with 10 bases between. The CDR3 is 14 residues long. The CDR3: CASSVGTDGYEQYF. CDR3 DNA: TGTGCCAGCAGCGTAGGGACAGATGGCTACGAGCAGTACTTC.

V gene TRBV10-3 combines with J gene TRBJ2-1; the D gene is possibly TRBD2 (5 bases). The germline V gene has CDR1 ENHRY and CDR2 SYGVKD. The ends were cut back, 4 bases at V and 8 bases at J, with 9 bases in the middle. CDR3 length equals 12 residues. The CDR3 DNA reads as TGTGCCATCAGTGGAGGAGGCGATGAGCAGTTCTTC. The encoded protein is CAISGGGDEQFF.

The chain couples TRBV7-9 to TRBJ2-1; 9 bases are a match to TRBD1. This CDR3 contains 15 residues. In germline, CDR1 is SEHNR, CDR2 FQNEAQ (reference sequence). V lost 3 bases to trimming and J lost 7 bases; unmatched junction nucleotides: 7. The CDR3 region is CASSFRDRAINEQFF. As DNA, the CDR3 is TGTGCCAGCAGCTTCAGGGACAGGGCGATTAATGAGCAGTTCTTC.